One and the same sample provided the 22 T cell receptor beta chains below, sequenced in a study of shared clonotypes between healthy human individuals. Clones were read by immunoSEQ multiplex PCR, and TCRdb kept only the in-frame ones, dropping some. The sample gives 1,500,000 or so clones, 95% to 97% of which show up once; 1.2% is in the top ten. Sequenced: naive CD4+ T cells sorted from blood. Noted subset: CD45RA+ positively selected. All receptors derive from a man aged 25 to 40 in good health.

The genes are TRBV7-7 and TRBJ1-4, with a weak D call TRBD1 (5 bases). The CDR3 length is 14 residues. The V gene lost 6 bases and the J gene lost 5 bases, with 13 bases spanning the gap. Germline CDR1 is SSHAT and CDR2 is FNYEAQ (reference sequence). The CDR3 sequence: CASSRGGRNEKLFF. In nucleotides, the CDR3 is TGTGCCAGCAGTCGGGGGGGACGAAATGAAAAACTGTTTTTT. The entire variable domain, with the rest obtained from reference TRBV7-7 and TRBJ1-4, is as follows: GAGVSQSPRYKVTKRGQDVTLRCDPISSHATLYWYQQALGQGPEFLTYFNYEAQPDKSGLPSDRFSAERPEGSISTLTIQRTEQRDSAMYRCASSRGGRNEKLFFGSGTQLSVL.

This chain joins TRBV2 and TRBJ1-1, with 7 bases fitting TRBD1. Germline V gene sequence: CDR1 SNHLY, CDR2 FYNNEI. The CDR3 spans 16 residues. V lost 6 bases and J lost 5; bases outside the gene matches: 15. The CDR3 sequence is CASRPNSGGVGTEAFF. CDR3 nucleotide sequence: TGTGCCAGCAGACCAAACTCAGGGGGAGTAGGAACTGAAGCTTTCTTT.

V gene TRBV9 combines with J gene TRBJ2-7; the D is unclear. Per the germline V gene, CDR1 is SGDLS and CDR2 is YYNGEE. V was shortened by 0 bases and J by 2 bases, with 12 bases between the two germline ends. The CDR3 spans 15 residues. CDR3 residues: CASSVDGWGTYEQYF. The CDR3 DNA reads as TGTGCCAGCAGCGTAGATGGATGGGGTACCTACGAGCAGTACTTC.

The chain has TRBV6-1 and TRBJ1-1; 8 bases line up with TRBD1. Germline V gene data show CDR1 as MNHNS and CDR2 as SASEGT. The CDR3 is 13 residues long. Germline trimming cut 5 bases from V and 7 bases from J; bases unmatched to any gene: 6. CDR3 sequence reads: CASSRQGLSEAFF. The CDR3 nucleotides are TGTGCCAGCAGTAGACAGGGGTTGAGTGAAGCTTTCTTT.

This clone was found once. This chain connects TRBV6-1 to TRBJ2-7, with D hard to call. CDR1 and CDR2 from the germline V gene are MNHNS and SASEGT. Trimming shortened V by 2 bases and J by 12 bases, and 11 bases separated the two germline ends. This CDR3 is 11 amino acids long. This chain's CDR3 is CASSEPLTPYF. The CDR3 bases are TGTGCCAGCAGTGAACCCCTAACACCGTACTTC.

CDR3 sequence reads: CASSVGNSGGTQYF. The CDR3, as DNA: TGTGCCAGCAGCGTAGGAAACTCAGGGGGGACCCAGTACTTC. The chain uses TRBV9 and TRBJ2-5; TRBD1 aligns across 7 bases. V dropped 0 bases and J dropped 7; count of bases not matched to a gene: 6. This CDR3 region has 14 residues. Germline CDR1 and CDR2: SGDLS and YYNGEE.

About this clone: Additional DNA sequences in this sample encode the identical CDR3. The chain links TRBV7-9 to TRBJ1-3, with unresolved D. The V gene's germline CDR1 is SEHNR and CDR2 FQNEAQ (reference sequence). The V and J ends lost 3 bases and 1 base respectively, with 4 bases between them. This CDR3 has 13 residues. For the CDR3, the DNA is TGTGCCAGCAGCTTGGGGTCTGGAAACACCATATATTTT. It yields the protein CASSLGSGNTIYF.

The chain links TRBV6-6 to TRBJ1-1, with 8 bases that match TRBD1. V lost 0 bases to trimming and J lost 0 bases; unmatched junction nucleotides: 3. CDR1 and CDR2 (germline): MNHNY, SVGAGI (reference sequence). The length of the CDR3 is 16 residues. The CDR3 sequence: CASSYSQGAMNTEAFF. The CDR3 bases are TGTGCCAGCAGTTACTCGCAGGGGGCTATGAACACTGAAGCTTTCTTT.

V gene TRBV5-1 combines with J gene TRBJ2-1, with D perhaps given as TRBD1 or TRBD2 (6 bases each). The CDR3 loop spans 16 amino acids. Germline-derived CDR1 and CDR2 are SGHRS and YFSETQ. V was clipped by 0 bases and J by 4 bases, with 14 bases between them. This chain's CDR3 is CASSLAVTGLYNEQFF. CDR3 DNA: TGCGCCAGCAGCTTGGCCGTGACAGGACTATACAATGAGCAGTTCTTC. The whole variable domain, remainder taken from reference TRBV5-1 and TRBJ2-1, is KAGVTQTPRYLIKTRGQQVTLSCSPISGHRSVSWYQQTPGQGLQFLFEYFSETQRNKGNFPGRFSGRQFSNSRSEMNVSTLELGDSALYLCASSLAVTGLYNEQFFGPGTRLTVL.

On this clone: This sample includes further DNA sequences coding for the same CDR3. The CDR3 region has the DNA TGTGCCAGCAGCCCCCCGGGAAGGTCTGGCGAGCAGTACTTC. This sequence encodes CASSPPGRSGEQYF. The chain carries TRBV9 and TRBJ2-7; D might be TRBD2 (5 bases). Trimming removed 4 bases at V and 6 bases at J, with 17 bases between. The CDR3 is 14 amino acids. Germline values: CDR1 SGDLS, CDR2 YYNGEE. The entire variable domain, with the rest obtained from reference TRBV9 and TRBJ2-7, is as follows: DSGVTQTPKHLITATGQRVTLRCSPRSGDLSVYWYQQSLDQGLQFLIQYYNGEERAKGNILERFSAQQFPDLHSELNLSSLELGDSALYFCASSPPGRSGEQYFGPGTRLTVT.

This chain links TRBV7-9 with TRBJ1-1, with unresolved D. Germline assignment: CDR1 SEHNR and CDR2 FQNEAQ (reference sequence). Trimming pared 5 bases from V and 4 bases from J, leaving 8 bases between. This CDR3 comprises 12 residues. The CDR3 loop reads CASSEGGTEAFF. CDR3 DNA: TGTGCCAGCAGCGAGGGAGGCACTGAAGCTTTCTTT.

On this clone itself: Other DNA sequences in the same sample also yield this CDR3. This chain uses TRBV5-1 with TRBJ2-2; D gene unclear. The CDR3 loop spans 15 amino acids. Germline V gene sequence: CDR1 SGHRS, CDR2 YFSETQ. Trimming shortened V by 2 bases and J by 0 bases, and 8 bases separated the two germline ends. The CDR3 sequence is CASSFRLANTGELFF. CDR3 nucleotides: TGCGCCAGCAGCTTTCGCCTAGCGAACACCGGGGAGCTGTTTTTT.

In this sample, this clone turned up once. This chain connects TRBV27 to TRBJ2-7; TRBD1 matches 12 bases. Per germline, CDR1 MNHEY and CDR2 SMNVEV (reference sequence). There are 15 residues in the CDR3. V gave up 6 bases and J gave up 5 bases; unmatched junction bases: 8. The CDR3 DNA reads as TGTGCCAGCAGAAGTTATGGGACAGGGGGCCACGAGCAGTACTTC. Its protein is CASRSYGTGGHEQYF.

The gene calls are TRBV10-3 and TRBJ2-7; D is perhaps TRBD1 (5 bases). This CDR3 contains 14 residues. In germline, CDR1 is ENHRY, CDR2 SYGVKD. Deletions cut 9 bases from V and 5 bases from J, with 20 bases between. The CDR3 DNA follows: TGTGCCATACACGTATCAGGCAGGGCGGACGAGCAGTACTTC. This gives the protein CAIHVSGRADEQYF.

CDR3 sequence (DNA): TGTGCCAGCAGTGCGACGGCTAACTATGGCTACACCTTC. This encodes CASSATANYGYTF. J is TRBJ1-2 and V is TRBV6-4; no clear D. V lost 4 bases, J lost 0 bases, and 6 bases lay in between. The CDR3 is made up of 13 amino acids. The germline V gene has CDR1 MRHNA and CDR2 SNTAGT.

This sequence joins TRBV10-2 and TRBJ1-5; D call uncertain. V lost 3 bases and J lost 4, with 19 bases in between. Looked up from germline, CDR1 is WSHSY and CDR2 is SAAADI. The CDR3 totals 17 residues. The CDR3 DNA is TGCGCCAGCAGTGACCATCGAGGGCGAGGAGGAAATCAGCCCCAGCATTTT. Protein product: CASSDHRGRGGNQPQHF.

Only a few counts were recorded for this clone. Here the CDR3 reads CASSRDQPQHF. The CDR3 region has the DNA TGTGCCAGCAGCCGAGATCAGCCCCAGCATTTT. The chain links TRBV28 to TRBJ1-5; D is undetermined. This CDR3 has 11 residues. Trimming removed 6 bases from V and 5 bases from J, with 5 bases in between. Germline V gene sequence: CDR1 MDHEN, CDR2 SYDVKM. The variable domain in full, with the rest retrieved from reference TRBV28 and TRBJ1-5, is DVKVTQSSRYLVKRTGEKVFLECVQDMDHENMFWYRQDPGLGLRLIYFSYDVKMKEKGDIPEGYSVSREKKERFSLILESASTNQTSMYLCASSRDQPQHFGDGTRLSIL.

The chain employs TRBV5-6 and TRBJ2-1; D remains ambiguous. Trimming cost V 4 bases and J 8 bases, with 16 bases left between them. Looked up from germline, CDR1 is SGHDT and CDR2 is YYEEEE. The CDR3 has 14 amino acids. Written as DNA, the CDR3 is TGTGCCAGCAGCCGGTCTGTGGGGTTGTATGAGCAGTTCTTC. It yields the protein CASSRSVGLYEQFF.

The chain recombines TRBV11-2 with TRBJ1-2, with TRBD1 matching 8 bases. The CDR3 is made up of 16 amino acids. CDR1 and CDR2 from the germline V gene are SGHAT and FQNNGV. The V segment lost 1 base and the J segment 8 bases; nucleotides outside the gene matches: 12. CDR3 residues: CASSLAGGAEGNGYTF. CDR3 in DNA: TGTGCCAGCAGCTTAGCAGGGGGCGCTGAGGGTAACGGCTACACCTTC.

The J gene is TRBJ2-2, the V gene TRBV6-1; 8 bases are shared with TRBD2. This CDR3 is built from 14 residues. J gave up 7 bases and V 7 bases, and 8 bases lay outside the gene matches. In germline, CDR1 is MNHNS, CDR2 SASEGT. As DNA, the CDR3 is TGTGCCAGCACCCATCGGGGGGGACACGGGGAGCTGTTTTTT. Translated: CASTHRGGHGELFF.

This rearrangement joins TRBV10-2 to TRBJ2-1; D gene uncertain. CDR1 and CDR2 from the germline V gene are WSHSY and SAAADI. This CDR3 region has 13 residues. The ends were cut back, 8 bases at V and 8 bases at J, with 16 bases in the middle. The CDR3 here is CASRGTSSDEQFF. The CDR3 nucleotides read TGCGCCAGCCGAGGAACTTCGTCGGATGAGCAGTTCTTC.

J is TRBJ1-1 and V is TRBV5-4; D not resolved. Per the germline V gene, CDR1 is SGHNT and CDR2 is YYREEE (reference sequence). The germline V and J ends were trimmed by 4 bases and 3 bases, with 4 bases remaining between them. The length of the CDR3 is 11 residues. CDR3 loop: CASSRDTEAFF. CDR3 coding DNA: TGTGCCAGCAGCCGGGACACTGAAGCTTTCTTT.